The following is a T cell receptor (beta chain) sequence with its context. The sample originates from a study of blood T cell repertoires in COVID-19. Study-level background: Collection of acute and convalescent COVID-19 samples took place in the United States, Italy and Spain. The cDNA or gDNA used as material had been derived from T cells, B-cell-depleted T cells, or PBMCs.

There are 14 residues in the CDR3. V was cut by 4 bases and J by 7 bases, with 14 bases left in between. From germline, CDR1 is MDHEN and CDR2 SYDVKM. Original analysis: The assay estimated nucleated cells by amplifying reference gene primers. Clones were sequenced by immunoSEQ multiplex PCR, and TCRdb holds only the in-frame ones, with some missing. The D gene and trimming were derived from the DNA, and the V and J assignments and clone size from that table. This table has about 220,000 clones, 70% to 90% appearing once. The V and J genes are TRBV28 and TRBJ1-3; unclear D gene. The TCR comes from a human donor in a cohort sampled during active COVID-19. Sequencing input: peripheral blood. This CDR3 is CASSSPSPTNTIYF. The CDR3 DNA follows: TGTGCCAGCAGTTCACCTTCCCCAACTAACACCATATATTTT.